A selection of T cell receptor beta chains follows, all from one sample in a study of T-cell reconstitution after alpha-beta-depleted transplantation in children. From the PCR reads, TCRdb called clonotypes with MiXCR, one entry per CDR3 protein. This table holds around 670,000 distinct CDR3 sequences, 10% to 15% found once. The source was PBMCs, collected before TCRalphabeta/CD19-depleted stem cell transplant. These receptor sequences come from a girl aged 2 to 9 with congenital amegakaryocytic thrombocytopenia, due to receive a stem cell transplant. Both conserved end residues are part of each CDR3. Each record gives: V gene, J gene, clone size, D gene, CDR3 protein, CDR3 DNA. A D gene is named only where the DNA matches it firmly. Only part of the rows carry a size: once, few, many, or a class if the clone is expanded.

>TRBV19|TRBJ2-5|.|.
CASSSPKGGLVQETQYF
TGTGCCAGTAGTTCCCCCAAGGGGGGGCTAGTCCAAGAGACCCAGTACTTC
>TRBV27|TRBJ1-5|few|.
CASSSLWGNQPQHF
TGTGCCAGCAGTTCTCTTTGGGGAAATCAGCCCCAGCATTTT
>TRBV5-5|TRBJ2-7|.|TRBD1
CASSAAWDRPYEQYF
TGTGCCAGCAGCGCTGCGTGGGACAGACCTTACGAGCAGTACTTC
>TRBV5-1|TRBJ2-1|few|.
CASRVGARPLDEQFF
TGCGCCAGCAGGGTTGGGGCCCGCCCGCTCGATGAGCAGTTCTTC
>TRBV2|TRBJ1-1|few|.
CASRGTREAFF
TGTGCCAGCAGAGGGACGCGTGAAGCTTTCTTT
>TRBV5-1|TRBJ2-3|many|TRBD1
CASSLAGTGPDTQYF
TGCGCCAGCAGCTTGGCCGGGACAGGGCCAGATACGCAGTATTTT
>TRBV12-3/TRBV12-4|TRBJ1-2|many|TRBD1
CASRFGQGGANYGYTF
TGTGCCAGCAGGTTTGGACAGGGCGGAGCTAACTATGGCTACACCTTC
>TRBV3-1|TRBJ1-3|many|.
CASSTTTGNTIYF
TGTGCCAGCAGCACTACTACCGGAAACACCATATATTTT
>TRBV27|TRBJ2-7|many|.
CASSWDNTYEQYF
TGTGCCAGCAGTTGGGACAACACCTACGAGCAGTACTTC
>TRBV7-7|TRBJ2-4|.|TRBD1
CASSPTDRGVAKNIQYF
TGTGCCAGCAGCCCCACGGACAGGGGGGTCGCCAAAAACATTCAGTACTTC
>TRBV20-1|TRBJ2-3|many|TRBD2
CSARDQRLAGPDTQYF
TGCAGTGCTAGAGATCAGCGACTAGCGGGACCAGATACGCAGTATTTT
>TRBV7-9|TRBJ2-7|once|TRBD2
CASSSLIAGDYEQYF
TGTGCCAGCAGCTCTCTAATAGCGGGAGACTACGAGCAGTACTTC
>TRBV19|TRBJ1-5|.|TRBD1
CASMTGLQPQHF
TGTGCCAGTATGACAGGGCTTCAGCCCCAGCATTTT
>TRBV12-3/TRBV12-4|TRBJ1-2|.|.
CASSSGTEDTF
TGTGCCAGCAGTTCCGGGACGGAGGACACCTTC
>TRBV20-1|TRBJ2-7|many|.
CSAAAGRYEQYF
TGCAGTGCTGCGGCGGGAAGATACGAGCAGTACTTC
>TRBV25-1|TRBJ1-4|few|.
CASSEWGNEKLFF
TGTGCCAGCAGTGAGTGGGGTAATGAAAAACTGTTTTTT
>TRBV25-1|TRBJ2-7|.|.
CASSEGGRLGHEQYF
TGTGCCAGCAGTGAAGGGGGGCGGTTGGGCCACGAGCAGTACTTC
>TRBV21-1|TRBJ2-1|.|.
CASSKGGCRESSYNEQFF
TGTGCCAGCAGCAAAGGTGGGTGCCGGGAGAGCTCCTACAATGAGCAGTTCTTC
>TRBV12-3/TRBV12-4|TRBJ2-1|many|.
CASSFATNYQQGNEQFF
TGTGCCAGCAGTTTTGCGACTAACTATCAGCAGGGGAATGAGCAGTTCTTC
>TRBV7-9|TRBJ1-1|.|.
CASSFLGGTEAFF
TGTGCCAGCAGCTTCTTGGGGGGCACTGAAGCTTTCTTT
>TRBV10-3|TRBJ2-1|many|TRBD2
CAISRGLAGSAYNEQFF
TGTGCCATCAGTAGGGGACTAGCGGGAAGTGCCTACAATGAGCAGTTCTTC
>TRBV12-3/TRBV12-4|TRBJ2-7|many|.
CASSRSFGGDGVDEQYF
TGTGCCAGCAGCCGGAGTTTTGGAGGGGACGGTGTCGACGAGCAGTACTTC
>TRBV12-3/TRBV12-4|TRBJ2-5|many|.
CASSLGRFQETQYF
TGTGCCAGCAGTCTAGGACGGTTCCAAGAGACCCAGTACTTC
>TRBV29-1|TRBJ2-5|few|TRBD2
CSVVVGGPGETQYF
TGCAGCGTTGTCGTGGGAGGGCCTGGGGAGACCCAGTACTTC
>TRBV20-1|TRBJ2-1|many|.
CSAIPGGQNYNEQFF
TGCAGTGCTATCCCGGGGGGCCAGAACTACAATGAGCAGTTCTTC
>TRBV29-1|TRBJ2-2|.|.
CSVEGNTGELFF
TGCAGCGTTGAAGGGAACACCGGGGAGCTGTTTTTT
>TRBV7-9|TRBJ1-1|.|.
CASSTGVFVLNTEAFF
TGTGCCAGCAGTACTGGGGTCTTCGTGTTGAACACTGAAGCTTTCTTT
>TRBV7-9|TRBJ2-7|many|.
CASSLADYEQYF
TGTGCCAGCAGCTTAGCCGATTACGAGCAGTACTTC
>TRBV20-1|TRBJ2-3|many|.
CSAAATQVSDTQYF
TGCAGTGCTGCCGCAACACAGGTGTCAGATACGCAGTATTTT
>TRBV20-1|TRBJ2-1|few|TRBD2
CSARSGRGYEQFF
TGCAGTGCGCGTAGCGGGAGGGGGTATGAGCAGTTCTTC
>TRBV5-5|TRBJ2-5|.|.
CASTDSFQETQYF
TGTGCCAGCACGGACAGCTTCCAAGAGACCCAGTACTTC
>TRBV5-1|TRBJ1-6|many|TRBD1
CASSLYNRGNSPLHF
TGCGCCAGCAGCTTATATAACAGGGGGAATTCACCCCTCCACTTT
>TRBV18|TRBJ2-5|.|.
CASSPRGEQNQETQYF
TGTGCCAGCTCACCTCGGGGAGAGCAGAACCAAGAGACCCAGTACTTC
>TRBV7-9|TRBJ2-3|.|.
CASSRMDDTQYF
TGTGCCAGCAGTCGAATGGATGATACGCAGTATTTT
>TRBV28|TRBJ2-6|few|TRBD1
CASRPWTGFANVLTF
TGTGCCAGCAGGCCATGGACAGGCTTCGCCAACGTCCTGACTTTC
>TRBV5-1|TRBJ1-1|few|.
CASRTSGERTEAFF
TGCGCCAGCAGGACGTCGGGGGAAAGGACTGAAGCTTTCTTT
>TRBV10-3|TRBJ2-7|.|.
CAISPSASSYEQYF
TGTGCCATCAGTCCTAGCGCGAGCTCCTACGAGCAGTACTTC
>TRBV3-1|TRBJ2-1|few|.
CASSQDPQSYNEQFF
TGTGCCAGCAGCCAAGACCCACAGTCGTACAATGAGCAGTTCTTC
>TRBV5-1|TRBJ2-1|few|TRBD2
CASSLVPTSGKQEQFF
TGCGCCAGCAGCTTGGTTCCTACTAGCGGGAAGCAGGAGCAGTTCTTC
>TRBV29-1|TRBJ2-2|.|TRBD2
CSVVATSGAGELFF
TGCAGCGTTGTGGCGACTAGCGGCGCGGGGGAGCTGTTTTTT
>TRBV20-1|TRBJ2-1|few|.
CSARTVGQHGRRSYNEQFF
TGCAGTGCACGCACAGTAGGCCAACACGGGAGACGCTCCTACAATGAGCAGTTCTTC
>TRBV5-5|TRBJ2-7|many|.
CASSNEVTAYYEQYF
TGTGCCAGCAGCAACGAGGTAACAGCTTACTACGAGCAGTACTTC
>TRBV12-3/TRBV12-4|TRBJ1-1|few|.
CASRSPRPRNTEAFF
TGTGCCAGCAGGTCACCCAGACCTCGGAACACTGAAGCTTTCTTT
>TRBV19|TRBJ2-1|few|.
CASSFMPGEQFF
TGTGCCAGTAGCTTTATGCCAGGTGAGCAGTTCTTC
>TRBV7-3|TRBJ2-3|.|TRBD2
CASSSPTTSGTQYF
TGTGCCAGCAGCTCACCCACGACTAGCGGAACGCAGTATTTT
>TRBV4-1|TRBJ2-1|many|.
CASSQVVSRNNEQFF
TGCGCCAGCAGCCAAGTGGTTTCGCGAAACAATGAGCAGTTCTTC